The 32 T cell receptor beta chains in this list originate from one sample, sequenced in a study of CD8+ T cells in alopecia areata (dated by TCRdb to 2017 to 2018). Libraries were built with the immunoSEQ multiplex PCR assay. RNA was extracted from all samples and reverse transcribed into cDNA, which served as template for TCR sequencing. The clones in this table, taken by TCRdb from immuneACCESS, are in-frame only. Not every clone is retained; where verified, under half of the shortfall comes from an unresolved V gene, and the cause of the rest is unknown. In this sample the table shows 150,000 to 200,000 clones, approximately 49% of which occur a single time. Clones ranked in the top ten supply around a tenth of the sample. Reading the label with the study, this specimen's treatment or condition is: oral pan-JAK inhibitor, 5-10 mg twice daily. Sample: CD8+ T cells sorted from blood, taken at week 52, from a patient treated with tofacitinib. The receptors originated from a human donor with alopecia areata.

Only a few counts were recorded for this clone. This chain uses TRBV11-2 with TRBJ2-1; D is possibly TRBD1 (5 bases). The CDR3 contains 10 residues. Looked up from germline, CDR1 is SGHAT and CDR2 is FQNNGV. V lost 8 bases to trimming and J lost 9 bases, with 8 bases between them. In nucleotides, the CDR3 is TGTGCCAGCGCAGACAGTGAGCAGTTCTTC. Amino acids: CASADSEQFF.

The genes are TRBV7-9 and TRBJ1-4, with D hard to call. The CDR3 contains 14 residues. V lost 4 bases to trimming and J lost 8 bases, with 14 bases between them. Germline assignment: CDR1 SEHNR and CDR2 FQNEAQ (reference sequence). CDR3: CASSSGERREKLFF. DNA of the CDR3: TGTGCCAGCAGCTCCGGGGAACGGAGGGAAAAACTGTTTTTT.

The genes are TRBV9 and TRBJ1-4; no clear D. CDR3 length equals 15 residues. CDR1 and CDR2 from the germline V gene are SGDLS and YYNGEE. Trimming took off 0 bases at V and 5 bases at J, with 11 bases between the two ends. The CDR3, as DNA: TGTGCCAGCAGCGTAGCTGCAGGCGGGAATGAAAAACTGTTTTTT. Its protein product is CASSVAAGGNEKLFF.

CDR3 sequence (DNA): TGTGCCAGCAGCGAGGGCAGTTATAGCAATCAGCCCCAGCATTTT. Encoded protein: CASSEGSYSNQPQHF. The chain combines TRBV7-3 with TRBJ1-5; no firm D call. CDR3 length equals 15 residues. From germline, CDR1 is SGHTA and CDR2 FQGTGA. V lost 5 bases and J lost 0, with 11 bases in between.

The chain carries TRBV5-6 and TRBJ1-2; 7 bases fit TRBD1. The CDR3 covers 16 residues. In germline, CDR1 is SGHDT, CDR2 YYEEEE. J was trimmed by 1 base and V by 4 bases; bases with no gene match: 10. CDR3 nucleotides: TGTGCCAGCAGCCCTCCCGGGACAGAGATTAACTATGGCTACACCTTC. It is translated as CASSPPGTEINYGYTF.

The chain uses TRBV12-5 and TRBJ1-1; the D gene is possibly TRBD1 (5 bases). Germline V lookup: CDR1 LGHNT, CDR2 FRNRAP. This CDR3 region has 13 residues. With 7 bases removed from V and 4 bases from J, the gap between germline ends came to 13 bases. The CDR3 DNA follows: TGTGCTAGTGCTCCCCGGGGGAGCACTGAAGCTTTCTTT. Amino acid sequence: CASAPRGSTEAFF.

This clone was observed a few times. The CDR3, as DNA: TGTGCCAGCAGTTCGGGGTTCATTAGGGTCATGAACACTGAAGCTTTCTTT. Protein: CASSSGFIRVMNTEAFF. This chain links TRBV28 with TRBJ1-1; D remains ambiguous. The V end lost 4 bases, the J end lost 0 bases, and 18 bases lay between the germline ends. In germline, CDR1 is MDHEN, CDR2 SYDVKM. This CDR3 is built from 17 residues.

This chain's CDR3 is CASSASVRSSYNEQFF. CDR3 bases: TGTGCCAGCAGCGCCTCGGTCCGGAGCTCCTACAATGAGCAGTTCTTC. The chain couples TRBV7-3 to TRBJ2-1; D is unresolved. V lost 5 bases and J lost 0, with 14 bases in between. CDR3 size: 16 residues. From germline, CDR1 is SGHTA and CDR2 FQGTGA.

The chain employs TRBV6-6 and TRBJ2-3, with TRBD2 matching 7 bases. The CDR3 runs 15 residues. The junction had 8 bases not matched to a gene; V was cut back by 8 bases and J by 0 bases. Per the germline V gene, CDR1 is MNHNY and CDR2 is SVGAGI (reference sequence). This CDR3 is CASRDGGVSTDTQYF. In DNA, the CDR3 is TGTGCCAGCCGGGATGGGGGGGTGAGCACAGATACGCAGTATTTT.

The CDR3: CASTSGRYNEQFF. DNA for the CDR3: TGTGCCAGCACCTCGGGACGTTACAATGAGCAGTTCTTC. The rearrangement links TRBV6-5 to TRBJ2-1; TRBD1 or TRBD2 may be the D gene (5 bases each). Germline V lookup: CDR1 MNHEY, CDR2 SVGAGI. V was clipped by 7 bases and J by 4 bases, with 11 bases between them. The CDR3 covers 13 residues.

The table lists this clone with a few counts. The gene calls are TRBV7-2 and TRBJ2-2; 7 bases line up with TRBD2. This CDR3 spans 16 amino acids. The germline CDR1 and CDR2 sequences are SGHTA and FQGNSA. V lost 1 base and J lost 1; bases outside the gene matches: 3. For the CDR3, the DNA is TGTGCCAGCAGCTTAGGGCTAGCGGTGAACACCGGGGAGCTGTTTTTT. It encodes CASSLGLAVNTGELFF.

V gene TRBV12-5 combines with J gene TRBJ2-3, with D unclear. CDR1 LGHNT and CDR2 FRNRAP come from the germline V gene. Trimming took 4 bases from V and 1 from J, leaving 6 bases between them. This CDR3 is built from 13 residues. The CDR3 DNA sequence: TGTGCTAGTGGTTACCAGGGCACAGATACGCAGTATTTT. Its protein product is CASGYQGTDTQYF.

Comments on this clone: The same CDR3 can be traced to other DNA sequences in this sample. This rearrangement joins TRBV29-1 to TRBJ2-2, with D perhaps matching TRBD1 (7 bases). Trimming left V 6 bases short and J 0 bases short, with 11 bases between. The germline V gene has CDR1 SQVTM and CDR2 ANQGSEA. The length of the CDR3 is 14 residues. The DNA for the CDR3 is TGCAGCGTGGAGGGACAGACGAACACCGGGGAGCTGTTTTTT. Translation: CSVEGQTNTGELFF.

The V call is TRBV5-1, the J call TRBJ1-2; 8 bases line up with TRBD1. From germline, CDR1 is SGHRS and CDR2 YFSETQ. The CDR3 is 14 amino acids. Germline trimming cut 2 bases from V and 3 bases from J; bases unmatched to any gene: 3. CDR3 coding DNA: TGCGCCAGCAGCTTTGGACAGGGTCACTATGGCTACACCTTC. Its protein product is CASSFGQGHYGYTF.

The J gene is TRBJ2-7, the V gene TRBV29-1, with TRBD2 identical over 8 bases. The V segment lost 5 bases and the J segment 7 bases; nucleotides outside the gene matches: 10. From germline, CDR1 is SQVTM and CDR2 ANQGSEA. The CDR3 has 13 residues. For the CDR3, the DNA is TGCAGCGTTTTTTTGGGCTTAGCGGGGGAGCAGTACTTC. This encodes CSVFLGLAGEQYF.

This rearrangement joins TRBV2 to TRBJ2-7; D gene ambiguous. Trimming stripped 0 bases from V and 3 bases from J, with 9 bases between. CDR3 size: 14 residues. Germline CDR1 is SNHLY and CDR2 is FYNNEI. The CDR3, as DNA: TGTGCCAGCAGTGAAGCGCTGGGGTTCTACGAGCAGTACTTC. Protein: CASSEALGFYEQYF.

This clone was seen more than once but under ten times. The genes are TRBV5-4 and TRBJ2-5; TRBD1 might be the D (7 bases). The CDR3 length is 13 residues. CDR1 and CDR2 (germline): SGHNT, YYREEE (reference sequence). Trimming pared 4 bases from V and 5 bases from J, leaving 12 bases between. For the CDR3, the DNA is TGTGCCAGCAGCCCGACAGGGAGGGAGACCCAGTACTTC. Protein sequence: CASSPTGRETQYF.

This rearrangement joins TRBV12-5 to TRBJ2-5; tentative D call: TRBD1 (6 bases). CDR3 length: 17 residues. V shed 0 bases and J shed 2 bases, with 16 bases lying between them. The germline V gene has CDR1 LGHNT and CDR2 FRNRAP. CDR3 sequence reads: CASGLVIRDMAQETQYF. The CDR3 DNA reads TGTGCTAGTGGTTTGGTAATCAGGGACATGGCACAAGAGACCCAGTACTTC.

A single count supports this clone. This rearrangement joins TRBV2 to TRBJ2-1; D is possibly TRBD1 (5 bases). CDR3 length equals 14 residues. V lost 3 bases, J lost 4 bases, and 10 bases lay in between. Germline CDR1 reads SNHLY; CDR2 reads FYNNEI. The CDR3 DNA is TGTGCCAGCAGTGAGGCAGGGCTATACAATGAGCAGTTCTTC. Translating it yields CASSEAGLYNEQFF.

This clone has only a few counts. The rearrangement uses TRBV29-1 and TRBJ2-2, with 9 positions matching TRBD1. The CDR3 consists of 16 residues. With V trimmed by 2 bases and J by 7 bases, 11 bases remained unmatched. Germline V gene lookup returns CDR1 SQVTM and CDR2 ANQGSEA. The CDR3 here is CSVEYTGQGISGELFF. For the CDR3, the DNA is TGCAGCGTTGAATACACGGGACAGGGAATCAGCGGGGAGCTGTTTTTT.

This clone has more than one count but fewer than ten. The CDR3 spells CASSQGGQGGYEQYF. Written as DNA, the CDR3 is TGCGCCAGCAGCCAAGGAGGACAGGGCGGGTACGAGCAGTACTTC. The J gene is TRBJ2-7, the V gene TRBV4-1, with TRBD1 matching 8 bases. Germline V lookup: CDR1 MGHRA, CDR2 YSYEKL. J was trimmed by 4 bases and V by 1 base; bases with no gene match: 6. The CDR3 runs 15 residues.

This chain joins TRBV29-1 and TRBJ1-2; D unresolved. The germline V and J ends were trimmed by 0 bases and 9 bases, with 5 bases remaining between them. Germline V gives CDR1 SQVTM, CDR2 ANQGSEA. CDR3 length: 10 amino acids. The CDR3 sequence is CSVEDRSYTF. CDR3 nucleotide sequence: TGCAGCGTTGAAGATCGAAGCTACACCTTC.

CDR3 sequence reads: CACLSGWASEQYF. CDR3 nucleotide sequence: TGTGCCTGTCTTTCCGGATGGGCTTCCGAGCAGTACTTC. The chain uses TRBV30 and TRBJ2-7; D remains ambiguous. The germline V and J ends were trimmed by 6 bases and 6 bases, with 18 bases remaining between them. The CDR3 runs to 13 residues. Germline CDR1 and CDR2: GTSNPN and SVGIG (reference sequence).

This chain joins TRBV9 and TRBJ2-3, with 10 bases aligning to TRBD2. Losses at the gene ends were 0 bases for V and 5 bases for J; bases not matched to a gene: 6. The CDR3 loop spans 16 amino acids. The germline CDR1 and CDR2 sequences are SGDLS and YYNGEE. The CDR3 loop reads CASSVVAGGPGDTQYF. The CDR3 coding sequence is TGTGCCAGCAGCGTAGTAGCGGGGGGTCCTGGAGATACGCAGTATTTT.

The chain recombines TRBV5-1 with TRBJ2-3, with TRBD2 as a possible D gene (5 bases). V lost 1 base, J lost 1 base, and 10 bases lay in between. The V gene's germline CDR1 is SGHRS and CDR2 YFSETQ. The CDR3 spans 15 residues. The CDR3 DNA follows: TGCGCCAGCAGCTTGTTGAACGGGGGCACAGATACGCAGTATTTT. Translated: CASSLLNGGTDTQYF.

Comment on this clone: Other DNA sequences in this specimen translate into the identical CDR3. J is TRBJ2-7 and V is TRBV29-1; TRBD1 agrees at 7 bases. V shed 0 bases and J 2 bases; nucleotides not matched to a gene: 1. The CDR3 totals 13 residues. Germline assignment: CDR1 SQVTM and CDR2 ANQGSEA. CDR3 coding DNA: TGCAGCGTTGAAGACAGGGGGACCTACGAGCAGTACTTC. Translation gives CSVEDRGTYEQYF.

This clone has a handful of counts. The chain employs TRBV4-1 and TRBJ1-6; tentative D call: TRBD1 (6 bases). The V gene lost 2 bases and the J gene lost 9 bases, with 14 bases spanning the gap. The CDR3 contains 15 residues. From germline, CDR1 is MGHRA and CDR2 YSYEKL. For the CDR3, the DNA is TGCGCCAGCAGCCAACAACAGGGATCAAGTTCACCCCTCCACTTT. Translated, it gives CASSQQQGSSSPLHF.

The chain's CDR3 is CASSPRQGRGTGELFF. CDR3 nucleotides: TGTGCCAGCAGCCCACGACAGGGGCGAGGGACCGGGGAGCTGTTTTTT. The rearrangement joins TRBV7-8 to TRBJ2-2; 8 bases agree with TRBD1. Per the germline V gene, CDR1 is SGHVS and CDR2 is FQNEAQ. This CDR3 comprises 16 residues. The J segment lost 5 bases and the V segment lost 5 bases, leaving 10 bases of the junction unmatched.

The rearrangement links TRBV6-1 to TRBJ2-7; 9 nucleotides line up with TRBD1. The CDR3 sequence is 15 residues long. Germline V CDR1 and CDR2: MNHNS, SASEGT. V was pared by 6 bases and J by 3 bases, with 9 bases of the junction left unmatched. DNA for the CDR3: TGTGCCAGCAGGACCCGGGACAGGGAGGGCTACGAGCAGTACTTC. The encoded protein is CASRTRDREGYEQYF.

This clone was recorded only once. J is TRBJ1-5 and V is TRBV5-4; 7 bases are a match to TRBD1. In germline, CDR1 is SGHNT, CDR2 YYREEE (reference sequence). This CDR3 comprises 18 residues. V trimming: 1 base; J trimming: 0 bases; junction bases outside the gene matches: 10. CDR3 sequence (DNA): TGTGCCAGCAGCTTGAGGCAGGGGGGAGATGATAGCAATCAGCCCCAGCATTTT. This sequence encodes CASSLRQGGDDSNQPQHF.

CDR3 nucleotides: TGTGCCAGCACCCCGGCTGGTTTAGGCGTTCCAGCTTTCTTT. Its protein is CASTPAGLGVPAFF. V is TRBV27 and J is TRBJ1-1; no clear D. Germline V lookup: CDR1 MNHEY, CDR2 SMNVEV (reference sequence). The V gene lost 7 bases and the J gene lost 10 bases, with 22 bases spanning the gap. This CDR3 has 14 residues.

This clone was counted a few times. J is TRBJ1-5 and V is TRBV7-9; tentative D call: TRBD1 (5 bases). Germline V gene data show CDR1 as SEHNR and CDR2 as FQNEAQ (reference sequence). This CDR3 has 15 amino acids. V was trimmed by 0 bases and J by 4 bases, leaving 10 bases between them. As DNA, the CDR3 is TGTGCCAGCAGCTTAGCGCTGGGGGAGAATCAGCCCCAGCATTTT. Protein sequence: CASSLALGENQPQHF.